This passage covers 21 T cell receptor beta chains from one sample sequenced in a study of cytomegalovirus exposure and HLA in healthy donors. The assay was immunoSEQ multiplex PCR, and TCRdb's table has in-frame clones only and misses some. The sample lists 100,000 to 150,000 clones; 89% were seen once. The sample was PBMCs. Receptor source: a woman aged 18-29 years in good health and CMV-seronegative.

The genes are TRBV10-3 and TRBJ2-7; 11 nucleotides line up with TRBD1. This CDR3 has 14 amino acids. Germline lookup yields CDR1 ENHRY and CDR2 SYGVKD. V was clipped by 10 bases and J by 4 bases; unmatched bases: 9. The CDR3 protein is CATQDRGPWYEQYF. As DNA, the CDR3 is TGTGCCACTCAGGACAGGGGGCCATGGTACGAGCAGTACTTC.

The rearrangement uses TRBV19 and TRBJ2-5; possibly TRBD1 for D (5 bases). Germline loops: CDR1 LNHDA, CDR2 SQIVND (reference sequence). This CDR3 region has 12 residues. V lost 3 bases and J 5 bases, leaving 7 bases between the germline ends. In DNA, the CDR3 is TGTGCCAGTAGTATTGCAGGGGAGACCCAGTACTTC. It is translated as CASSIAGETQYF.

This clone occurred a few times. The chain is built from TRBV2 and TRBJ1-5; no definite D call. The CDR3 sequence is 13 residues long. Germline values: CDR1 SNHLY, CDR2 FYNNEI. Between the trimmed V and J ends, which lost 4 bases and 7 bases, there was a span of 11 bases. Here the CDR3 reads CASSAMWRQPQHF. The CDR3 DNA is TGTGCCAGCAGTGCAATGTGGAGGCAGCCCCAGCATTTT.

The chain employs TRBV6-1 and TRBJ2-7; D might be TRBD1 (5 bases). CDR1 and CDR2 (germline): MNHNS, SASEGT. CDR3 length: 14 residues. V dropped 3 bases and J dropped 0 bases, with 9 bases sitting between them. The CDR3 nucleotides are TGTGCCAGCAGTGACCAGGGTATCTCCTACGAGCAGTACTTC. The encoded protein is CASSDQGISYEQYF.

The gene calls are TRBV28 and TRBJ1-3; 10 bases align to TRBD1. After removal of 6 bases from V and 16 bases from J, the junction contained 9 bases not matched to a gene. The CDR3 is 12 residues long. Germline values: CDR1 MDHEN, CDR2 SYDVKM. CDR3 sequence: CASSYRDRGIYF. CDR3 sequence (DNA): TGTGCCAGCAGCTATAGGGACAGGGGAATTTATTTT.

This rearrangement joins TRBV28 to TRBJ1-2, with D possibly matching TRBD1 (6 bases). The germline V gene has CDR1 MDHEN and CDR2 SYDVKM. CDR3 length: 13 amino acids. Trimming shortened V by 4 bases and J by 8 bases, and 14 bases separated the two germline ends. The CDR3 sequence: CASSSLTGLGYTF. Written as DNA, the CDR3 is TGTGCCAGCAGTTCTCTCACAGGGCTAGGCTACACCTTC.

In DNA form, the CDR3 reads TGTGCCAGCAGTGAAAGTCAGAATTCACCCCTCCACTTT. This encodes CASSESQNSPLHF. The chain has TRBV6-1 and TRBJ1-6; no definite D call. This CDR3 has 13 amino acids. The germline gives CDR1 MNHNS, CDR2 SASEGT. Trimming pared 2 bases from V and 7 bases from J, leaving 6 bases between.

The chain carries TRBV18 and TRBJ2-2; weak D call: TRBD1 (6 bases). This CDR3 has 17 amino acids. The germline gives CDR1 KGHSH, CDR2 LQKENI. With 5 bases removed from V and 7 bases from J, the gap between germline ends came to 23 bases. CDR3 sequence: CASSISLQGPERGELFF. In DNA form, the CDR3 reads TGTGCCAGCTCAATATCGCTTCAGGGGCCTGAACGCGGGGAGCTGTTTTTT.

The rearrangement uses TRBV7-2 and TRBJ2-4; tentative D call: TRBD1 (6 bases). CDR1 and CDR2 from the germline V gene are SGHTA and FQGNSA. Trimming took off 1 base at V and 1 base at J, with 11 bases between the two ends. The CDR3 totals 16 residues. The DNA for the CDR3 is TGTGCCAGCAGCTTAGGCCCAGGGGTGGCCAAAAACATTCAGTACTTC. Residues: CASSLGPGVAKNIQYF. Full variable domain (remainder filled in from reference TRBV7-2 and TRBJ2-4): GAGVSQSPSNKVTEKGKDVELRCDPISGHTALYWYRQSLGQGLEFLIYFQGNSAPDKSGLPSDRFSAERTGGSVSTLTIQRTQQEDSAVYLCASSLGPGVAKNIQYFGAGTRLSVL.

The count of this clone is one. The chain joins TRBV14 to TRBJ1-3; D is ambiguous. Germline values: CDR1 SGHDN, CDR2 FVKESK. CDR3 length: 14 amino acids. V was clipped by 0 bases and J by 3 bases, with 6 bases between them. The CDR3 spells CASSQENGGNTIYF. The CDR3, as DNA: TGTGCCAGCAGCCAAGAAAACGGTGGAAACACCATATATTTT.

This clone was recorded only once. J is TRBJ2-4 and V is TRBV18; 10 bases line up with TRBD1. The CDR3 loop spans 17 amino acids. With 1 base clipped from V and 1 base from J, the junction kept 4 bases outside the gene matches. Germline V CDR1 and CDR2: KGHSH, LQKENI. The CDR3 here is CASSPLGTGVAKNIQYF. For the CDR3, the DNA is TGTGCCAGCTCACCACTCGGGACAGGGGTTGCCAAAAACATTCAGTACTTC.

The chain links TRBV28 to TRBJ2-7, with 7 positions matching TRBD2. Per the germline V gene, CDR1 is MDHEN and CDR2 is SYDVKM. V dropped 7 bases and J dropped 3; count of bases not matched to a gene: 9. The CDR3 totals 14 residues. The CDR3 coding sequence is TGTGCCAGCAACCGAAGGACTAGTAGCTACGAGCAGTACTTC. Amino acids: CASNRRTSSYEQYF.

The V call is TRBV25-1, the J call TRBJ2-5, with 7 bases identical to TRBD1. V shed 7 bases and J 2 bases; nucleotides not matched to a gene: 7. The CDR3 spans 14 residues. Germline assignment: CDR1 MGHDK and CDR2 SYGVNS. DNA for the CDR3: TGTGCCAGCACGGACAGGTGGCAACAAGAGACCCAGTACTTC. This encodes CASTDRWQQETQYF.

V usage is TRBV7-8 and J usage is TRBJ1-5, with unresolved D. Germline CDR1 reads SGHVS; CDR2 reads FQNEAQ. Trimming took 5 bases from V and 1 from J, leaving 3 bases between them. The length of the CDR3 is 12 residues. The CDR3 DNA reads as TGTGCCAGCAGCGCGAGCAATCAGCCCCAGCATTTT. As protein: CASSASNQPQHF.

The rearrangement uses TRBV9 and TRBJ2-5, with D perhaps TRBD2 (5 bases). The CDR3 spans 14 residues. Trimming left V 2 bases short and J 2 bases short, with 10 bases between. Germline V gene lookup returns CDR1 SGDLS and CDR2 YYNGEE. The CDR3 DNA reads TGTGCCAGCAGCGTTTCGGACTTTCAAGAGACCCAGTACTTC. The encoded protein is CASSVSDFQETQYF. Complete variable domain (other parts from reference TRBV9 and TRBJ2-5): DSGVTQTPKHLITATGQRVTLRCSPRSGDLSVYWYQQSLDQGLQFLIQYYNGEERAKGNILERFSAQQFPDLHSELNLSSLELGDSALYFCASSVSDFQETQYFGPGTRLLVL.

The chain recombines TRBV7-8 with TRBJ1-6, with TRBD1 identical over 7 bases. The CDR3 length is 14 residues. Germline V CDR1 and CDR2: SGHVS, FQNEAQ. After removal of 4 bases from V and 8 bases from J, the junction contained 5 bases not matched to a gene. The CDR3 DNA reads TGTGCCAGCAGCTCAGGGGGGAACCATTCACCCCTCCACTTT. Protein: CASSSGGNHSPLHF.

The J gene is TRBJ1-4, the V gene TRBV7-9, with unresolved D. The germline gives CDR1 SEHNR, CDR2 FQNEAQ (reference sequence). The V and J ends lost 8 bases and 3 bases respectively, with 10 bases between them. This CDR3 has 13 residues. The CDR3 nucleotides are TGTGCCAGCCAACTCGGGGCTAATGAAAAACTGTTTTTT. It is translated as CASQLGANEKLFF. Together with reference TRBV7-9 and TRBJ1-4, the CDR3 gives the full variable domain: DTGVSQNPRHKITKRGQNVTFRCDPISEHNRLYWYRQTLGQGPEFLTYFQNEAQLEKSRLLSDRFSAERPKGSFSTLEIQRTEQGDSAMYLCASQLGANEKLFFGSGTQLSVL.

This clone appeared many times. V is TRBV30 and J is TRBJ1-5, with D possibly matching TRBD1 (6 bases). There are 14 residues in the CDR3. Germline lookup yields CDR1 GTSNPN and CDR2 SVGIG (reference sequence). Trimming took 4 bases from V and 1 from J, leaving 11 bases between them. In nucleotides, the CDR3 is TGTGCCTGGAACAGGGATGGGAGCAATCAGCCCCAGCATTTT. Translation gives CAWNRDGSNQPQHF. Variable domain in full (rest from reference TRBV30 and TRBJ1-5): SQTIHQWPATLVQPVGSPLSLECTVEGTSNPNLYWYRQAAGRGLQLLFYSVGIGQISSEVPQNLSASRPQDRQFILSSKKLLLSDSGFYLCAWNRDGSNQPQHFGDGTRLSIL.

V usage is TRBV7-8 and J usage is TRBJ2-3; TRBD2 matches at 10 bases. This CDR3 is 18 amino acids long. From germline, CDR1 is SGHVS and CDR2 FQNEAQ. The junction had 7 bases not matched to a gene; V was cut back by 0 bases and J by 1 base. The DNA for the CDR3 is TGTGCCAGCAGCTTAGCGGCTAGCGGGAGTATCGGCACAGATACGCAGTATTTT. This gives the protein CASSLAASGSIGTDTQYF.

The chain couples TRBV28 to TRBJ1-2, with D possibly being TRBD1 (5 bases). Germline lookup yields CDR1 MDHEN and CDR2 SYDVKM. V was trimmed by 5 bases and J by 5 bases, leaving 18 bases between them. The CDR3 runs to 15 residues. CDR3 DNA: TGTGCCAGCAGTCTAAGCGGGGGATTAATTTATGGCTACACCTTC. It is translated as CASSLSGGLIYGYTF.

V gene TRBV27 combines with J gene TRBJ1-1; tentatively, D is TRBD1 (6 bases). Germline V gene sequence: CDR1 MNHEY, CDR2 SMNVEV (reference sequence). The CDR3 runs to 14 residues. The V end lost 2 bases, the J end lost 7 bases, and 14 bases lay between the germline ends. DNA for the CDR3: TGTGCCAGCAGTTTAGTCGGGGGGCTAATTGAAGCTTTCTTT. Protein sequence: CASSLVGGLIEAFF.